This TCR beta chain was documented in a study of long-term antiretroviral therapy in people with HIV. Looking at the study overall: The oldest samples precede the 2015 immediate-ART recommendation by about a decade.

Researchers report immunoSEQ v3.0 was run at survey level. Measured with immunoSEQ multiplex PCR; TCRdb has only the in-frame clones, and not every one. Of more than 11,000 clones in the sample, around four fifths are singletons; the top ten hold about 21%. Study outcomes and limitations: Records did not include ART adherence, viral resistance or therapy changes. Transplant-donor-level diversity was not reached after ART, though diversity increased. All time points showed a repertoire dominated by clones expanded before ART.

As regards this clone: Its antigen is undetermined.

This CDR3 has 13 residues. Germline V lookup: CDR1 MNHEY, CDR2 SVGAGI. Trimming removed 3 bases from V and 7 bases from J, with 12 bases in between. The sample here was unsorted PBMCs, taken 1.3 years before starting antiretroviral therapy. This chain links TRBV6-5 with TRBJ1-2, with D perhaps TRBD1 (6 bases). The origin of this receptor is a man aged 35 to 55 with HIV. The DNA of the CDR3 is TGTGCCAGCAGTTATGTCAGGGGTACTGGCTACACCTTC. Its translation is CASSYVRGTGYTF.